This paragraph covers one T cell receptor beta chain sequence. The antigen is not known. This sample was taken from a study of CXCR3-negative and CXCR3-positive naive CD8 T cells. CDR1 is KGHSH and CDR2 is LQKENI in the germline V gene. CDR3 length equals 15 residues. The study, taken as a whole, reports: Hydrophobicity was higher for TRB CDR3s found in CXCR3-positive naive cells than in CXCR3-negative naive cells. Surface CD5 was comparable between naive subsets; TCR strength was inferred from TRB CDR3 properties.

Through 5' RACE with UMI labels, the TRB cDNA libraries were prepared. TCRdb reprocessed the 5' RACE reads and keeps a single row for each CDR3 protein, giving no DNA. This repertoire includes some 130,000 distinct CDR3 sequences. Input material: naive CXCR3- CD8+ T cells from blood. The subset was: CD45RO-CCR7+CD27+CD95- naive CD8+ T cells lacking CXCR3 (TNR3-). The gene calls are TRBV18 and TRBJ1-1; TCRdb designates TRBD1, a call that cannot be tested without DNA. This TCR came from a human donor in good health. Some clones in this sample may be carry-over from other donors' samples. The CDR3: CASSSGPDMNTEAFF.